These 2 T cell receptor beta chains came from one sample sequenced in a study of OX40 agonist ivuxolimab in advanced cancers. The repertoire was sequenced with immunoSEQ multiplex PCR; TCRdb's copy has only in-frame clones and lacks some. The table lists around 76,000 clones, 70% to 90% of them singletons. The specimen comprised CD4+ or CD8+ T cells sorted from blood, sampled in a trial of the OX40 agonist ivuxolimab. All receptors derive from an adult with an advanced solid tumor such as melanoma, head and neck, liver or kidney cancer.

V gene TRBV6-1 combines with J gene TRBJ2-1, with D tentatively TRBD1 (6 bases). From germline, CDR1 is MNHNS and CDR2 SASEGT. The ends were cut back, 7 bases at V and 4 bases at J, with 14 bases in the middle. The CDR3 runs 14 residues. The CDR3 loop is CASNIWTAYNEQFF. In DNA, the CDR3 is TGTGCCAGCAATATCTGGACAGCGTACAATGAGCAGTTCTTC.

The chain employs TRBV29-1 and TRBJ2-7; TRBD1 might be the D (6 bases). CDR1 SQVTM and CDR2 ANQGSEA come from the germline V gene. The CDR3 loop spans 14 amino acids. V lost 7 bases, J lost 6 bases, and 22 bases lay in between. The CDR3 here is CSARPQQGPLEQYF. CDR3 sequence (DNA): TGCAGCGCCCGTCCCCAACAGGGACCTCTCGAGCAGTACTTC.